The 27 T cell receptor beta chains below come from one sample, sequenced in a study of cytomegalovirus exposure and HLA in healthy donors. Primers for the PCR totalled 60 Vbeta and 13 Jbeta. Clones were sequenced by immunoSEQ multiplex PCR, and TCRdb holds only the in-frame ones, with some missing. The sample shows about 150,000 clones, 80% to 90% of them seen only once. Sequenced input: PBMCs. Every receptor here comes from a middle-aged woman in good health and CMV-seropositive.

This clone was counted between two and nine times. The chain couples TRBV7-2 to TRBJ2-7; 7 bases map to TRBD2. J was trimmed by 4 bases and V by 7 bases; bases with no gene match: 13. This CDR3 contains 15 residues. Germline values: CDR1 SGHTA, CDR2 FQGNSA. The CDR3 DNA sequence: TGTGCCAGCACCCCGGGGGGACGGCCTATATACGAGCAGTACTTC. As protein: CASTPGGRPIYEQYF.

The genes are TRBV20-1 and TRBJ1-4, with unresolved D. The V gene's germline CDR1 is DFQATT and CDR2 SNEGSKA (reference sequence). Trimming took off 5 bases at V and 17 bases at J, with 9 bases between the two ends. This CDR3 has 8 residues. CDR3: CSARHGFF. CDR3 sequence (DNA): TGCAGTGCTCGCCACGGTTTTTTT.

The chain carries TRBV2 and TRBJ2-2; D gene ambiguous. Between the trimmed V and J ends, which lost 0 bases and 1 base, there was a span of 3 bases. This CDR3 has 14 amino acids. The germline CDR1 and CDR2 sequences are SNHLY and FYNNEI. CDR3 loop: CASSEARNTGELFF. The CDR3 nucleotides are TGTGCCAGCAGTGAAGCTAGGAACACCGGGGAGCTGTTTTTT.

This chain connects TRBV7-2 to TRBJ1-5; TRBD1 matches at 7 bases. V lost 0 bases, J lost 5 bases, and 4 bases stayed unmatched. The CDR3 covers 15 residues. Germline V lookup: CDR1 SGHTA, CDR2 FQGNSA. The chain's CDR3 is CASSLAGGRDQPQHF. As DNA, the CDR3 is TGTGCCAGCAGCTTAGCAGGGGGCCGTGATCAGCCCCAGCATTTT.

The chain has TRBV6-1 and TRBJ1-3; possible D gene TRBD1, 5 bases. Looked up from germline, CDR1 is MNHNS and CDR2 is SASEGT. The V end was cut by 2 bases, the J end by 1 base, with 9 bases between. The CDR3 loop spans 15 amino acids. CDR3 protein: CASSEQGTSGNTIYF. Written as DNA, the CDR3 is TGTGCCAGCAGTGAACAGGGAACGTCTGGAAACACCATATATTTT.

The chain couples TRBV7-2 to TRBJ1-1; D is perhaps TRBD1 (6 bases). This CDR3 spans 16 amino acids. The V gene lost 2 bases and the J gene lost 0 bases, with 13 bases spanning the gap. Germline CDR1 and CDR2: SGHTA and FQGNSA. CDR3 DNA sequence: TGTGCCAGCAGCTTAATGGACAGAGTCTTGAACACTGAAGCTTTCTTT. Translation: CASSLMDRVLNTEAFF.

This clone was observed a single time. The gene calls are TRBV27 and TRBJ1-3; possible D gene TRBD1, 6 bases. Germline CDR1 is MNHEY and CDR2 is SMNVEV (reference sequence). V lost 8 bases and J lost 4, with 15 bases in between. CDR3 length equals 14 residues. CDR3 protein: CASGRAGVGNTIYF. For the CDR3, the DNA is TGTGCCAGCGGGAGGGCAGGGGTCGGAAACACCATATATTTT.

The chain is built from TRBV5-1 and TRBJ2-3; perhaps TRBD2 as D (6 bases). Germline CDR1 and CDR2: SGHRS and YFSETQ. V lost 4 bases to trimming and J lost 0 bases, with 12 bases between them. The CDR3 sequence is 15 residues long. CDR3 sequence reads: CASSVSGTSTDTQYF. CDR3 nucleotides: TGCGCCAGCAGCGTTAGCGGAACTAGCACAGATACGCAGTATTTT.

The chain couples TRBV28 to TRBJ2-1, with 7 bases aligning to TRBD1. Germline values: CDR1 MDHEN, CDR2 SYDVKM. With V trimmed by 6 bases and J by 7 bases, 6 bases remained unmatched. CDR3 length equals 13 residues. The CDR3 DNA reads TGTGCCAGCAGCCCCCGACAGGGTAATGAGCAGTTCTTC. It codes for CASSPRQGNEQFF.

V usage is TRBV6-5 and J usage is TRBJ1-2; no reliable D call. Germline assignment: CDR1 MNHEY and CDR2 SVGAGI. The CDR3 is 12 amino acids. The V end was cut by 5 bases, the J end by 2 bases, with 6 bases between. In nucleotides, the CDR3 is TGTGCCAGCAGTCAACAAAACTATGGCTACACCTTC. Translation: CASSQQNYGYTF.

In nucleotides, the CDR3 is TGTGCTAGTGGTTTAATTCTAGCGGGGGGCGTAGATACGCAGTATTTT. As protein: CASGLILAGGVDTQYF. The chain uses TRBV12-5 and TRBJ2-3; 11 bases line up with TRBD2. The CDR3 is 16 residues long. V shed 3 bases and J 5 bases; nucleotides not matched to a gene: 7. Germline lookup yields CDR1 LGHNT and CDR2 FRNRAP. Full variable domain (outside the CDR3, taken from reference TRBV12-5 and TRBJ2-3): DARVTQTPRHKVTEMGQEVTMRCQPILGHNTVFWYRQTMMQGLELLAYFRNRAPLDDSGMPKDRFSAEMPDATLATLKIQPSEPRDSAVYFCASGLILAGGVDTQYFGPGTRLTVL.

This chain connects TRBV2 to TRBJ1-4; no firm D call. This CDR3 contains 15 residues. Germline-derived CDR1 and CDR2 are SNHLY and FYNNEI. V was pared by 0 bases and J by 1 base, with 6 bases between. CDR3 nucleotides: TGTGCCAGCAGTGAAGCGAGTCTAACTAATGAAAAACTGTTTTTT. Translating gives CASSEASLTNEKLFF. The full variable domain, in which reference TRBV2 and TRBJ1-4 provide the parts outside the CDR3, is EPEVTQTPSHQVTQMGQEVILRCVPISNHLYFYWYRQILGQKVEFLVSFYNNEISEKSEIFDDQFSVERPDGSNFTLKIRSTKLEDSAMYFCASSEASLTNEKLFFGSGTQLSVL.

This chain links TRBV29-1 with TRBJ2-7; TRBD1 agrees at 7 bases. This CDR3 is built from 14 residues. From germline, CDR1 is SQVTM and CDR2 ANQGSEA. V lost 2 bases to trimming and J lost 6 bases; unmatched junction nucleotides: 10. CDR3 nucleotide sequence: TGCAGCGTTGAATCATTCGACAGGGTCTCCGAGCAGTACTTC. It is translated as CSVESFDRVSEQYF.

This sequence joins TRBV2 and TRBJ2-2; 11 bases are a match to TRBD2. The V gene's germline CDR1 is SNHLY and CDR2 FYNNEI. With V trimmed by 6 bases and J by 5 bases, 5 bases remained unmatched. The CDR3 runs 15 residues. The CDR3 DNA follows: TGTGCCAGCAGCCCAAGGACTAGCGGGACCGGGGAGCTGTTTTTT. Its translation is CASSPRTSGTGELFF.

This clone was seen once. V gene TRBV27 combines with J gene TRBJ1-1; D gene ambiguous. This CDR3 has 13 amino acids. Germline V CDR1 and CDR2: MNHEY, SMNVEV (reference sequence). V lost 3 bases, J lost 5 bases, and 10 bases lay in between. The CDR3 is CASSFVGSTEAFF. The CDR3 DNA sequence: TGTGCCAGCAGTTTCGTGGGGAGTACTGAAGCTTTCTTT.

The chain joins TRBV11-2 to TRBJ2-5; D perhaps matches TRBD2 (5 bases). Germline CDR1 is SGHAT and CDR2 is FQNNGV. V lost 5 bases to trimming and J lost 4 bases, with 14 bases between them. The CDR3 contains 14 residues. CDR3 in DNA: TGTGCCAGCAGCGCCCGGCTAGCCCGAGAGACCCAGTACTTC. Translated, it gives CASSARLARETQYF.

The V call is TRBV7-2, the J call TRBJ1-1; the D is unclear. CDR3 size: 15 residues. V was pared by 5 bases and J by 1 base, with 14 bases between. Germline loops: CDR1 SGHTA, CDR2 FQGNSA. The chain's CDR3 is CASSDTRRRNTEAFF. The CDR3, as DNA: TGTGCCAGCAGCGACACCAGGAGGCGGAACACTGAAGCTTTCTTT. Using reference TRBV7-2 and TRBJ1-1 for the parts outside the CDR3, the full variable domain is GAGVSQSPSNKVTEKGKDVELRCDPISGHTALYWYRQSLGQGLEFLIYFQGNSAPDKSGLPSDRFSAERTGGSVSTLTIQRTQQEDSAVYLCASSDTRRRNTEAFFGQGTRLTVV.

This clone has a handful of counts. This sequence joins TRBV18 and TRBJ2-2; D is ambiguous. Looked up from germline, CDR1 is KGHSH and CDR2 is LQKENI. The CDR3 length is 13 residues. The germline V and J ends were trimmed by 3 bases and 3 bases, with 5 bases remaining between them. CDR3: CASSPSYTGELFF. The CDR3 DNA reads as TGTGCCAGCTCACCTAGCTACACCGGGGAGCTGTTTTTT. Using reference TRBV18 and TRBJ2-2 for the parts outside the CDR3, the full variable domain is NAGVMQNPRHLVRRRGQEARLRCSPMKGHSHVYWYRQLPEEGLKFMVYLQKENIIDESGMPKERFSAEFPKEGPSILRIQQVVRGDSAAYFCASSPSYTGELFFGEGSRLTVL.

V gene TRBV6-5 combines with J gene TRBJ2-3, with 7 nucleotides matching TRBD2. The CDR3 runs to 15 residues. CDR1 and CDR2 (germline): MNHEY, SVGAGI. V lost 7 bases to trimming and J lost 4 bases; unmatched junction nucleotides: 11. This chain's CDR3 is CASKVGGVLADTQYF. The CDR3 nucleotides are TGTGCCAGCAAAGTGGGAGGGGTGTTAGCAGATACGCAGTATTTT.

This clone was found once. Here the CDR3 reads CASSMQGHGTEAFF. CDR3 DNA: TGTGCCAGTAGTATGCAGGGGCATGGAACTGAAGCTTTCTTT. V usage is TRBV19 and J usage is TRBJ1-1, with TRBD1 as a possible D gene (6 bases). CDR1 LNHDA and CDR2 SQIVND come from the germline V gene (reference sequence). The V gene lost 3 bases and the J gene lost 5 bases, with 13 bases spanning the gap. The CDR3 spans 14 residues. Variable domain in full (rest from reference TRBV19 and TRBJ1-1): DGGITQSPKYLFRKEGQNVTLSCEQNLNHDAMYWYRQDPGQGLRLIYYSQIVNDFQKGDIAEGYSVSREKKESFPLTVTSAQKNPTAFYLCASSMQGHGTEAFFGQGTRLTVV.

The V and J genes are TRBV19 and TRBJ2-1; 7 positions agree with TRBD2. With V trimmed by 3 bases and J by 2 bases, 13 bases remained unmatched. In germline, CDR1 is LNHDA, CDR2 SQIVND (reference sequence). The CDR3 runs 18 residues. CDR3 region: CASSMGLTGRPTYNEQFF. The DNA for the CDR3 is TGTGCCAGTAGTATGGGGTTGACCGGGAGGCCTACCTACAATGAGCAGTTCTTC.

The chain couples TRBV7-2 to TRBJ1-5, with unresolved D. Germline assignment: CDR1 SGHTA and CDR2 FQGNSA. The CDR3 spans 15 residues. V lost 1 base to trimming and J lost 4 bases, with 11 bases between them. As DNA, the CDR3 is TGTGCCAGCAGCTTAGGACCCGGAGAGAATCAGCCCCAGCATTTT. The encoded protein is CASSLGPGENQPQHF.

This clone was detected only once. The V gene is TRBV20-1, the J gene TRBJ1-2; D is unclear. The germline V gene has CDR1 DFQATT and CDR2 SNEGSKA (reference sequence). This CDR3 is 10 amino acids long. The germline V and J ends were trimmed by 3 bases and 6 bases, with 5 bases remaining between them. CDR3 DNA sequence: TGCAGTGCTAGTTTTAATGGCTACACCTTC. Its protein product is CSASFNGYTF.

Comments on this clone: The same CDR3 arises from other DNA sequences in this sample as well. V gene TRBV20-1 combines with J gene TRBJ2-7; tentatively, D is TRBD2 (6 bases). This CDR3 contains 11 residues. Trimming left V 6 bases short and J 3 bases short, with 9 bases between. Germline V lookup: CDR1 DFQATT, CDR2 SNEGSKA (reference sequence). CDR3 residues: CSASGGYEQYF. In DNA form, the CDR3 reads TGCAGTGCCTCCGGGGGCTACGAGCAGTACTTC.

The chain joins TRBV21-1 to TRBJ1-3; the table's D call TRBD1 went unverified against the DNA. TRBV21-1 is a pseudogene segment. The CDR3 runs 21 residues. The CDR3 region is CASSWIPPGQGFVPSGNTIYF. The CDR3 DNA reads as TGTGCCAGCAGCTGGATCCCTCCGGGACAGGGATTCGTCCCTTCTGGAAACACCATATATTTT.

The chain couples TRBV7-2 to TRBJ2-7, with TRBD1 as a possible D gene (6 bases). V was pared by 7 bases and J by 0 bases, with 10 bases between. Germline V gene sequence: CDR1 SGHTA, CDR2 FQGNSA. The CDR3 has 13 amino acids. The CDR3 spells CASIQGSSYEQYF. For the CDR3, the DNA is TGTGCCAGCATTCAGGGGAGCTCCTACGAGCAGTACTTC.

This chain links TRBV4-1 with TRBJ1-2, with TRBD1 identical over 11 bases. J gave up 10 bases and V 0 bases, and 10 bases lay outside the gene matches. This CDR3 has 16 residues. CDR1 and CDR2 from the germline V gene are MGHRA and YSYEKL. The CDR3 is CASSQEKGQGGQDYTF. The CDR3 DNA reads TGCGCCAGCAGCCAAGAAAAGGGACAGGGGGGTCAGGACTACACCTTC.